The clone carrying this T cell receptor (beta chain) has a single count. Its matching antigen is unknown. The data are from a study of identifying expanded T cells in peripheral blood. Whole-study findings and limits: Over about two and four weeks, about 15 and 18 clones changed, versus roughly 1.1 between replicates. Variance in clone template counts between two-week samples significantly increased with total template count across all healthy donors.

Germline loops: CDR1 MNHNY, CDR2 SVGAGI (reference sequence). The CDR3 contains 15 residues. V lost 6 bases and J lost 3; bases outside the gene matches: 10. During the collection period, no donor immune events like infections were recorded. TCRdb's copy holds only in-frame clones and misses some; the assay was immunoSEQ multiplex PCR. The data show around 90,000 clones, around 88% seen once. Sequencing was carried out using blood. V gene TRBV6-6 combines with J gene TRBJ2-5; 7 nucleotides match TRBD2. The source of this sequence is a person aged 18 to 75 in good health. CDR3 in amino acids: CASRLLGGGKETQYF. As DNA, the CDR3 is TGTGCCAGCAGGTTGCTTGGCGGGGGAAAAGAGACCCAGTACTTC.